This T cell receptor beta chain appears in the sequencing data of a study of OX40 agonist ivuxolimab in advanced cancers. Overall study: Patients' therapy was ivuxolimab, an antibody that acts as an agonist of OX40 (CD134). Three patients, one with hepatocellular carcinoma and two with cutaneous melanoma, achieved partial responses.

Study-wide findings and caveats: Partial responders at 0.1-3.0 mg/kg showed near-lowest clonal expansion. There was clonal expansion of CD4+ and CD8+ blood T cells by week 6 at 0.1 to 3.0 mg/kg.

The V and J ends lost 0 bases and 4 bases respectively, with 13 bases between them. There are 16 residues in the CDR3. Germline V lookup: CDR1 SGHNT, CDR2 YYREEE (reference sequence). Comment on this clone: Antigen specificity is unknown.

Measured with immunoSEQ multiplex PCR; TCRdb has only the in-frame clones, and not every one. The sample has approximately 60,000 clones, over 75% seen once. Here the sequenced sample was CD4+ or CD8+ T cells sorted from blood, taken in a trial of the OX40 agonist ivuxolimab. The rearrangement uses TRBV5-4 and TRBJ2-2; D possibly corresponds to TRBD1 (5 bases). This sequence was found in an adult with an advanced solid tumor such as melanoma, head and neck, liver or kidney cancer. The chain's CDR3 is CASSLVAGKLTGELFF. As DNA, the CDR3 is TGTGCCAGCAGCTTGGTCGCAGGGAAACTCACCGGGGAGCTGTTTTTT.